This record concerns one T cell receptor (beta chain) sequence. These data are taken from a study of blood T cell repertoires in COVID-19. V was trimmed by 8 bases and J by 5 bases, leaving 19 bases between them. The CDR3 is made up of 15 amino acids. In germline, CDR1 is LGHDT, CDR2 YNNKEL (reference sequence). Clones were read by immunoSEQ multiplex PCR, and TCRdb kept only the in-frame ones, dropping some. The sample shows fewer than 250,000 clones, around 87% of them seen only once. The J gene is TRBJ2-1, the V gene TRBV3-1 (or the pseudogene TRBV3-2); D unresolved. The sequencing input was PBMCs or T cells enriched from blood (not recorded which). The clonotype originates from a man under 40 who had been exposed to COVID-19. The DNA of the CDR3 is TGTGCCAGCGGTCGTTGGGCAGACGGAAACAATGAGCAGTTCTTC. It yields the protein CASGRWADGNNEQFF.